The 31 T cell receptor beta chains presented below share a single source sample, sequenced in a study of CD8+ T cells in alopecia areata. RNA extraction and reverse transcription yielded cDNA as sequencing template. Only in-frame clones appear in the TCRdb table, and some are missing; sequencing was by immunoSEQ multiplex PCR. The table has about 120,000 clones, almost 50% seen once. The specimen was CD8+ T cells sorted from blood, collected at week 0. The receptors originated from a human donor with alopecia areata.

The chain combines TRBV7-9 with TRBJ1-5, with 8 nucleotides matching TRBD1. CDR1 is SEHNR, CDR2 FQNEAQ, per germline (reference sequence). The J segment lost 3 bases and the V segment lost 4 bases, leaving 2 bases of the junction unmatched. This CDR3 contains 14 residues. The CDR3 loop reads CASSSDRDNQPQHF. The CDR3 DNA is TGTGCCAGCAGCTCGGACAGGGACAATCAGCCCCAGCATTTT. The full variable domain, rest sourced from reference TRBV7-9 and TRBJ1-5, is DTGVSQNPRHKITKRGQNVTFRCDPISEHNRLYWYRQTLGQGPEFLTYFQNEAQLEKSRLLSDRFSAERPKGSFSTLEIQRTEQGDSAMYLCASSSDRDNQPQHFGDGTRLSIL.

This clone has only one observation. The chain has TRBV29-1 and TRBJ1-4, with 7 bases matching TRBD1. CDR3 length: 14 amino acids. V trimming: 4 bases; J trimming: 5 bases; junction bases outside the gene matches: 7. Per germline, CDR1 SQVTM and CDR2 ANQGSEA. In nucleotides, the CDR3 is TGCAGCGTTGCGGGGACAGCGATCAATGAAAAACTGTTTTTT. Encoded protein: CSVAGTAINEKLFF.

Concerning this clone: The same CDR3 is also encoded by other DNA sequences in this sample. The chain has TRBV6-6 and TRBJ1-1, with a weak D call TRBD1 (5 bases). Trimming took 7 bases from V and 1 from J, leaving 7 bases between them. This CDR3 contains 12 residues. Germline CDR1 MNHNY, CDR2 SVGAGI (reference sequence). CDR3 sequence (DNA): TGTGCCAGCAACCAGGGGAACACTGAAGCTTTCTTT. Protein sequence: CASNQGNTEAFF.

V and J are TRBV4-3 and TRBJ2-5; 11 bases map to TRBD2. The CDR3 consists of 15 residues. CDR1 and CDR2 (germline): LGHNA, YSLEER. V shed 3 bases and J 5 bases; nucleotides not matched to a gene: 5. The CDR3 region is CASSHLLAGVETQYF. Written as DNA, the CDR3 is TGCGCCAGCAGCCACTTACTAGCGGGGGTGGAGACCCAGTACTTC.

The V gene is TRBV2, the J gene TRBJ2-3; maybe TRBD1 (8 bases). CDR1 is SNHLY, CDR2 FYNNEI, per germline. The CDR3 runs 15 residues. Trimming removed 6 bases at V and 5 bases at J, with 18 bases between. The CDR3 coding sequence is TGTGCCAGCAGAATGGACAGGGAGGGGGTAGATACGCAGTATTTT. Translated: CASRMDREGVDTQYF.

This clone was seen a single time. The chain is built from TRBV6-1 and TRBJ2-3, with D possibly called TRBD1 or TRBD2 (6 bases each). Per the germline V gene, CDR1 is MNHNS and CDR2 is SASEGT. This CDR3 has 14 residues. The germline V and J ends were trimmed by 8 bases and 2 bases, with 14 bases remaining between them. Written as DNA, the CDR3 is TGTGCCAGCGATAGGGGGGCCGACACAGATACGCAGTATTTT. It specifies CASDRGADTDTQYF.

The J gene is TRBJ2-5, the V gene TRBV2; TRBD1 agrees at 7 bases. Unmatched junction bases numbered 10, after V lost 4 bases and J lost 5 bases. This CDR3 has 15 residues. CDR1 is SNHLY, CDR2 FYNNEI, per germline. The chain's CDR3 is CASSGQGEVVETQYF. CDR3 DNA sequence: TGTGCCAGCAGTGGGCAGGGGGAAGTAGTTGAGACCCAGTACTTC.

The chain couples TRBV29-1 to TRBJ2-5, with D possibly TRBD1 on 5 matching bases. This CDR3 is built from 14 residues. Looked up from germline, CDR1 is SQVTM and CDR2 is ANQGSEA. The ends were cut back, 4 bases at V and 9 bases at J, with 21 bases in the middle. The CDR3 reads CSVVQVAGPSAQYF. CDR3 sequence (DNA): TGCAGCGTTGTACAGGTGGCAGGTCCGTCGGCCCAGTACTTC.

The chain employs TRBV25-1 and TRBJ2-7; D not resolved. This CDR3 region has 11 residues. V dropped 9 bases and J dropped 4 bases, with 10 bases sitting between them. The germline gives CDR1 MGHDK, CDR2 SYGVNS. The CDR3 bases are TGTGCCAGTTCCCCTTTTTACGAGCAGTACTTC. This encodes CASSPFYEQYF.

This clone was counted a few times. This chain joins TRBV6-6 and TRBJ1-1; D call uncertain. Between the trimmed V and J ends, which lost 6 bases and 8 bases, there was a span of 16 bases. The CDR3 runs 13 residues. Germline assignment: CDR1 MNHNY and CDR2 SVGAGI (reference sequence). The CDR3 protein is CASSQLGPAEAFF. The CDR3, as DNA: TGTGCCAGCAGCCAACTCGGCCCCGCCGAAGCTTTCTTT.

This chain connects TRBV2 to TRBJ2-1; TRBD2 might be the D (6 bases). The germline V gene encodes CDR1 SNHLY and CDR2 FYNNEI. The CDR3 has 12 amino acids. V gave up 10 bases and J gave up 9 bases, with 16 bases separating them. The CDR3 DNA sequence: TGTGCCACCATACCCGGAGGGAGTGAGCAGTTCTTC. As protein: CATIPGGSEQFF.

This clone has more than one count but fewer than ten. Additional DNA sequences in this sample encode the identical CDR3. The chain combines TRBV30 with TRBJ2-3; D gene unclear. Germline V gene lookup returns CDR1 GTSNPN and CDR2 SVGIG (reference sequence). This CDR3 is built from 13 residues. V lost 0 bases and J 0 bases, leaving 4 bases between the germline ends. The CDR3 region has the DNA TGTGCCTGGAGTGTGGACAGCACAGATACGCAGTATTTT. It translates to CAWSVDSTDTQYF.

This chain links TRBV13 with TRBJ2-7, with D perhaps TRBD1 (6 bases). The CDR3 is 13 residues long. The germline V and J ends were trimmed by 3 bases and 2 bases, with 8 bases remaining between them. Germline-derived CDR1 and CDR2 are PRHDT and FYEKMQ (reference sequence). The CDR3 nucleotides are TGTGCCAGCAGCTTGGGGGACACCTACGAGCAGTACTTC. It codes for CASSLGDTYEQYF. The full variable domain, its missing parts supplied by reference TRBV13 and TRBJ2-7, is AAGVIQSPRHLIKEKRETATLKCYPIPRHDTVYWYQQGPGQDPQFLISFYEKMQSDKGSIPDRFSAQQFSDYHSELNMSSLELGDSALYFCASSLGDTYEQYFGPGTRLTVT.

This clone appeared once. DNA of the CDR3: TGTGCCAGCAGCTTAGTCGACAGGGGGGGAGAGACCCAGTACTTC. As protein: CASSLVDRGGETQYF. This chain joins TRBV13 and TRBJ2-5; 9 bases agree with TRBD1. Germline values: CDR1 PRHDT, CDR2 FYEKMQ (reference sequence). The CDR3 loop spans 15 amino acids. Trimming took 1 base from V and 4 from J; bases not matched to a gene: 4.

The chain carries TRBV5-1 and TRBJ2-5; D possibly corresponds to TRBD1 (6 bases). The CDR3 totals 14 residues. With 4 bases removed from V and 0 bases from J, the gap between germline ends came to 10 bases. Germline CDR1 SGHRS, CDR2 YFSETQ. Here the CDR3 reads CASSVRTDQETQYF. The CDR3 nucleotides are TGCGCCAGCAGCGTAAGGACAGACCAAGAGACCCAGTACTTC. Using reference TRBV5-1 and TRBJ2-5 for the parts outside the CDR3, the full variable domain is KAGVTQTPRYLIKTRGQQVTLSCSPISGHRSVSWYQQTPGQGLQFLFEYFSETQRNKGNFPGRFSGRQFSNSRSEMNVSTLELGDSALYLCASSVRTDQETQYFGPGTRLLVL.

The V gene is TRBV20-1, the J gene TRBJ2-7; D not certain. The CDR3 is 10 amino acids. CDR1 and CDR2 (germline): DFQATT, SNEGSKA (reference sequence). V was shortened by 5 bases and J by 3 bases, with 5 bases between the two germline ends. CDR3 nucleotide sequence: TGCAGTGCTGGGGACTACGAGCAGTACTTC. Translation: CSAGDYEQYF.

The chain combines TRBV4-1 with TRBJ1-2; 7 nucleotides align to TRBD1. This CDR3 has 14 residues. Trimming removed 0 bases from V and 4 bases from J; junction bases left unmatched: 2. CDR1 is MGHRA and CDR2 is YSYEKL in the germline V gene. CDR3 DNA: TGCGCCAGCAGCCAAGACCGGGACAGCTATGGCTACACCTTC. Translating gives CASSQDRDSYGYTF.

Ten or more counts support this clone. The V gene is TRBV30, the J gene TRBJ2-3, with a weak D call TRBD2 (6 bases). Germline V gene sequence: CDR1 GTSNPN, CDR2 SVGIG (reference sequence). The V gene lost 5 bases and the J gene lost 1 base, with 19 bases spanning the gap. The CDR3 is 16 amino acids. CDR3 loop: CAWGGGATPRTDTQYF. For the CDR3, the DNA is TGTGCCTGGGGCGGAGGGGCTACCCCTCGCACAGATACGCAGTATTTT.

The chain links TRBV2 to TRBJ2-7; perhaps TRBD2 as D (5 bases). This CDR3 has 12 amino acids. CDR1 and CDR2 (germline): SNHLY, FYNNEI. V lost 3 bases, J lost 2 bases, and 5 bases lay in between. The CDR3 DNA sequence: TGTGCCAGCAGTGAGAGGGCCTACGAGCAGTACTTC. As protein: CASSERAYEQYF.

The chain carries TRBV5-4 and TRBJ1-6, with 9 bases identical to TRBD1. The ends lost 4 bases at V and 7 bases at J; junction bases unmatched: 9. There are 16 residues in the CDR3. Germline values: CDR1 SGHNT, CDR2 YYREEE (reference sequence). The CDR3 loop reads CASSPLPGTGNSPLHF. CDR3 bases: TGTGCCAGCAGCCCTCTTCCGGGGACAGGGAATTCACCCCTCCACTTT.

The CDR3 sequence: CASSLTATHQGRTEAFF. The CDR3 region has the DNA TGCGCCAGCAGCTTGACGGCAACCCATCAGGGAAGAACTGAAGCTTTCTTT. The chain uses TRBV5-1 and TRBJ1-1; TRBD1 might be the D (5 bases). The CDR3 runs to 17 residues. Trimming took off 1 base at V and 5 bases at J, with 21 bases between the two ends. Germline CDR1 is SGHRS and CDR2 is YFSETQ.

V is TRBV27 and J is TRBJ1-6; TRBD1 agrees at 7 bases. Per the germline V gene, CDR1 is MNHEY and CDR2 is SMNVEV (reference sequence). The ends lost 6 bases at V and 11 bases at J; junction bases unmatched: 10. This CDR3 spans 14 amino acids. CDR3: CASRYGSRGTPLHF. The CDR3, as DNA: TGTGCCAGCAGATACGGCTCCAGGGGGACACCCCTCCACTTT.

This chain joins TRBV25-1 and TRBJ2-2, with D perhaps assigned TRBD1 or TRBD2 (5 bases each). This CDR3 contains 15 residues. The ends were cut back, 5 bases at V and 6 bases at J, with 16 bases in the middle. Germline CDR1 is MGHDK and CDR2 is SYGVNS. The CDR3 DNA is TGTGCCAGCAGTAGGACGAATAGGGACGCCGGGGAGCTGTTTTTT. Translating it yields CASSRTNRDAGELFF.

The gene calls are TRBV2 and TRBJ2-7; 7 bases align to TRBD1. With 0 bases clipped from V and 3 bases from J, the junction kept 2 bases outside the gene matches. Germline V gene sequence: CDR1 SNHLY, CDR2 FYNNEI. The CDR3 extends over 14 amino acids. CDR3 nucleotide sequence: TGTGCCAGCAGTGAAGCGGGGACAGACTACGAGCAGTACTTC. This gives the protein CASSEAGTDYEQYF.

This clone appeared once. J is TRBJ2-4 and V is TRBV5-1; 8 bases fit TRBD2. V lost 3 bases to trimming and J lost 2 bases; unmatched junction nucleotides: 4. This CDR3 is built from 15 residues. Per germline, CDR1 SGHRS and CDR2 YFSETQ. CDR3 sequence: CASSWGLGTKNIQYF. Here the CDR3 DNA reads TGCGCCAGCAGCTGGGGACTAGGAACCAAAAACATTCAGTACTTC.

This clone is labeled as medium-sized. The V call is TRBV6-1, the J call TRBJ2-6; D is undetermined. The CDR3 is made up of 15 amino acids. V dropped 1 base and J dropped 0 bases, with 4 bases sitting between them. The germline V gene has CDR1 MNHNS and CDR2 SASEGT. Here the CDR3 reads CASSEGSSGANVLTF. The CDR3 DNA sequence: TGTGCCAGCAGTGAAGGTAGCTCTGGGGCCAACGTCCTGACTTTC.

V and J are TRBV5-4 and TRBJ1-1; D is ambiguous. The CDR3 is 16 amino acids. Germline V gives CDR1 SGHNT, CDR2 YYREEE (reference sequence). Trimming cost V 8 bases and J 0 bases, with 20 bases left between them. The CDR3 loop is CASSKVGFGMNTEAFF. The CDR3, as DNA: TGTGCCAGTTCAAAAGTGGGGTTTGGGATGAACACTGAAGCTTTCTTT. The whole variable domain, filled in from reference TRBV5-4 and TRBJ1-1, reads ETGVTQSPTHLIKTRGQQVTLRCSSQSGHNTVSWYQQALGQGPQFIFQYYREEENGRGNFPPRFSGLQFPNYSSELNVNALELDDSALYLCASSKVGFGMNTEAFFGQGTRLTVV.

V usage is TRBV4-2 and J usage is TRBJ2-5; D possibly corresponds to TRBD1 (5 bases). CDR3 size: 16 residues. Germline-derived CDR1 and CDR2 are LGHNA and YNFKEQ. The V end was cut by 0 bases, the J end by 2 bases, with 13 bases between. The CDR3 region has the DNA TGTGCCAGCAGCCAAGAAAGTGGGGCCGAGCAAGAGACCCAGTACTTC. Translation gives CASSQESGAEQETQYF.

The chain links TRBV25-1 to TRBJ1-6, with a weak D call TRBD1 (5 bases). Germline-derived CDR1 and CDR2 are MGHDK and SYGVNS. The CDR3 is 15 residues long. V was cut by 2 bases and J by 8 bases, with 13 bases left in between. CDR3 DNA: TGTGCCAGCAGTGAAGAGACAGCTATTGATTCACCCCTCCACTTT. It specifies CASSEETAIDSPLHF.

The count of this clone is one. This rearrangement joins TRBV30 to TRBJ1-5; D gene ambiguous. CDR1 GTSNPN and CDR2 SVGIG come from the germline V gene (reference sequence). This CDR3 comprises 14 residues. The ends were cut back, 0 bases at V and 2 bases at J, with 8 bases in the middle. The CDR3 DNA is TGTGCCTGGAGTGTAGACGGGGGCAATCAGCCCCAGCATTTT. It translates to CAWSVDGGNQPQHF. Full variable domain (rest looked up from reference TRBV30 and TRBJ1-5): SQTIHQWPATLVQPVGSPLSLECTVEGTSNPNLYWYRQAAGRGLQLLFYSVGIGQISSEVPQNLSASRPQDRQFILSSKKLLLSDSGFYLCAWSVDGGNQPQHFGDGTRLSIL.

The rearrangement uses TRBV7-8 and TRBJ1-2; 9 bases line up with TRBD1. With V trimmed by 5 bases and J by 4 bases, 8 bases remained unmatched. Germline CDR1 reads SGHVS; CDR2 reads FQNEAQ. The CDR3 is made up of 15 amino acids. For the CDR3, the DNA is TGTGCCAGCAGCACCTCCGGGACAGGGAGCTATGGCTACACCTTC. Amino acids: CASSTSGTGSYGYTF.